What follows are 19 T cell receptor beta chains derived from one specimen sequenced in a study of shared clonotypes between healthy human individuals. Profiling relied on immunoSEQ multiplex PCR, and the TCRdb table lists in-frame clones only, not all of them. The data show some 1.4 million clones, with roughly 96% seen just once and roughly 1.1% held by the top ten. The sample was naive CD4+ T cells sorted from blood. Sample subset: CD45RA+ positively selected. These receptors were taken from a man aged 25 to 40 in good health.

V is TRBV2 and J is TRBJ2-3; 10 nucleotides align to TRBD2. Per the germline V gene, CDR1 is SNHLY and CDR2 is FYNNEI. J gave up 0 bases and V 6 bases, and 3 bases lay outside the gene matches. The CDR3 is 15 residues long. CDR3 coding DNA: TGTGCCAGCAGAGCGGGAGGGCCGAGCACAGATACGCAGTATTTT. As protein: CASRAGGPSTDTQYF. The variable domain in full, completed from reference TRBV2 and TRBJ2-3, reads EPEVTQTPSHQVTQMGQEVILRCVPISNHLYFYWYRQILGQKVEFLVSFYNNEISEKSEIFDDQFSVERPDGSNFTLKIRSTKLEDSAMYFCASRAGGPSTDTQYFGPGTRLTVL.

The V and J genes are TRBV6-5 and TRBJ1-1; TRBD1 is a possible D gene (6 bases). The CDR3 is 15 residues long. Trimming removed 7 bases from V and 2 bases from J, with 17 bases in between. In germline, CDR1 is MNHEY, CDR2 SVGAGI. CDR3 in amino acids: CASTQAPQGNTEAFF. CDR3 DNA sequence: TGTGCCAGCACCCAAGCGCCACAGGGCAACACTGAAGCTTTCTTT.

This chain links TRBV7-3 with TRBJ2-7, with D possibly matching TRBD1 (5 bases). Per the germline V gene, CDR1 is SGHTA and CDR2 is FQGTGA. This CDR3 comprises 14 residues. V shed 0 bases and J shed 5 bases, with 11 bases lying between them. The chain's CDR3 is CASSLTAGWDEQYF. For the CDR3, the DNA is TGTGCCAGCAGCTTAACGGCAGGGTGGGACGAGCAGTACTTC.

The chain employs TRBV9 and TRBJ2-1; TRBD2 matches at 8 bases. The CDR3 has 16 residues. Germline assignment: CDR1 SGDLS and CDR2 YYNGEE. Trimming took 2 bases from V and 4 from J; bases not matched to a gene: 8. CDR3 loop: CASSVAGRGSYNEQFF. As DNA, the CDR3 is TGTGCCAGCAGCGTGGCCGGGAGGGGGAGTTACAATGAGCAGTTCTTC.

The genes are TRBV7-9 and TRBJ1-5, with TRBD1 matching over 9 bases. V was pared by 0 bases and J by 2 bases, with 8 bases of the junction left unmatched. Germline values: CDR1 SEHNR, CDR2 FQNEAQ (reference sequence). CDR3 size: 18 residues. In DNA form, the CDR3 reads TGTGCCAGCAGCTTAGCTCTGGGACAGGGCGGTCGCAATCAGCCCCAGCATTTT. This gives the protein CASSLALGQGGRNQPQHF.

The chain carries TRBV19 and TRBJ2-5; D may be TRBD1 or TRBD2 (5 bases each). Trimming took off 4 bases at V and 2 bases at J, with 17 bases between the two ends. Germline V gene lookup returns CDR1 LNHDA and CDR2 SQIVND (reference sequence). This CDR3 contains 16 residues. The CDR3 region has the DNA TGTGCCAGTAGTACAATCACTGGGACGGAACAAGAGACCCAGTACTTC. Amino acid sequence: CASSTITGTEQETQYF. The entire variable domain, with the rest obtained from reference TRBV19 and TRBJ2-5, is as follows: DGGITQSPKYLFRKEGQNVTLSCEQNLNHDAMYWYRQDPGQGLRLIYYSQIVNDFQKGDIAEGYSVSREKKESFPLTVTSAQKNPTAFYLCASSTITGTEQETQYFGPGTRLLVL.

The chain couples TRBV10-2 to TRBJ1-1; 9 bases fit TRBD1. Trimming removed 4 bases from V and 4 bases from J; junction bases left unmatched: 1. The CDR3 contains 13 residues. The germline CDR1 and CDR2 sequences are WSHSY and SAAADI. CDR3 sequence: CASSGQGGTEAFF. The CDR3 DNA reads as TGCGCCAGCAGTGGACAGGGGGGCACTGAAGCTTTCTTT.

This rearrangement joins TRBV5-1 to TRBJ2-5; 10 nucleotides align to TRBD2. Losses at the gene ends were 4 bases for V and 1 base for J; bases not matched to a gene: 7. The germline CDR1 and CDR2 sequences are SGHRS and YFSETQ. The CDR3 is 16 amino acids. CDR3 nucleotide sequence: TGCGCCAGCAGCCAACTCACTAGCGGGGTCCAAGAGACCCAGTACTTC. Protein product: CASSQLTSGVQETQYF. Supplemented by reference TRBV5-1 and TRBJ2-5, the full variable domain reads KAGVTQTPRYLIKTRGQQVTLSCSPISGHRSVSWYQQTPGQGLQFLFEYFSETQRNKGNFPGRFSGRQFSNSRSEMNVSTLELGDSALYLCASSQLTSGVQETQYFGPGTRLLVL.

V and J are TRBV7-6 and TRBJ2-7, with a weak D call TRBD1 (6 bases). The V gene's germline CDR1 is SGHVS and CDR2 FNYEAQ. The CDR3 is 15 amino acids. Trimming took 6 bases from V and 4 from J, leaving 19 bases between them. The CDR3, as DNA: TGTGCCAGCAGTCCTTCGTCGGGACACACGTACGAGCAGTACTTC. Its protein product is CASSPSSGHTYEQYF. Using reference TRBV7-6 and TRBJ2-7 for the parts outside the CDR3, the full variable domain is GAGVSQSPRYKVTKRGQDVALRCDPISGHVSLYWYRQALGQGPEFLTYFNYEAQQDKSGLPNDRFSAERPEGSISTLTIQRTEQRDSAMYRCASSPSSGHTYEQYFGPGTRLTVT.

About this clone itself: Other DNA sequences in the sample encode the same CDR3. The chain combines TRBV5-1 with TRBJ2-7, with D uncertain. Germline V gene lookup returns CDR1 SGHRS and CDR2 YFSETQ. The V end was cut by 0 bases, the J end by 5 bases, with 9 bases between. The CDR3 runs to 13 residues. CDR3 loop: CASSLAVGNEQYF. The CDR3 DNA sequence: TGCGCCAGCAGCTTGGCCGTAGGGAACGAGCAGTACTTC.

The rearrangement links TRBV28 to TRBJ1-5; TRBD1 matches 7 bases. Germline V gene sequence: CDR1 MDHEN, CDR2 SYDVKM. CDR3 length: 19 residues. V trimming: 5 bases; J trimming: 1 base; junction bases outside the gene matches: 17. CDR3 protein: CASSPYLSPDRWSNQPQHF. DNA for the CDR3: TGTGCCAGCAGTCCCTACCTTTCCCCGGACAGGTGGAGCAATCAGCCCCAGCATTTT.

The gene calls are TRBV28 and TRBJ2-2, with 12 bases aligning to TRBD2. Unmatched junction bases numbered 12, after V lost 5 bases and J lost 2 bases. Germline values: CDR1 MDHEN, CDR2 SYDVKM. The CDR3 consists of 19 residues. CDR3 in DNA: TGTGCCAGCAGTGCGGCCCGACTAGCGGGAGATTTCAACACCGGGGAGCTGTTTTTT. It codes for CASSAARLAGDFNTGELFF.

The sample holds one count of this clone. J is TRBJ2-1 and V is TRBV5-8; TRBD2 agrees at 8 bases. Germline CDR1 reads SGHTS; CDR2 reads YDEGEE. CDR3 length: 14 amino acids. Unmatched junction bases numbered 4, after V lost 1 base and J lost 7 bases. CDR3 region: CASSLNGRGNEQFF. In DNA, the CDR3 is TGTGCCAGCAGCTTGAACGGGAGGGGAAATGAGCAGTTCTTC.

V and J are TRBV5-1 and TRBJ1-1; 7 nucleotides agree with TRBD1. V dropped 4 bases and J dropped 2; count of bases not matched to a gene: 8. CDR1 SGHRS and CDR2 YFSETQ come from the germline V gene. There are 15 residues in the CDR3. The CDR3 bases are TGCGCCAGCAGCAGACTGGGACAGATTAACACTGAAGCTTTCTTT. Amino acid sequence: CASSRLGQINTEAFF.

The chain recombines TRBV4-1 with TRBJ1-5; D perhaps matches TRBD1 (5 bases). Germline-derived CDR1 and CDR2 are MGHRA and YSYEKL. The V end was cut by 1 base, the J end by 6 bases, with 19 bases between. The CDR3 consists of 17 residues. DNA of the CDR3: TGCGCCAGCAGCCAAGTCTTGGGGGGAATGATCGTTCAGCCCCAGCATTTT. Encoded protein: CASSQVLGGMIVQPQHF.

As concerns this clone: The same CDR3 is also encoded by other DNA sequences in this sample. This chain's CDR3 is CASSPGQLYGYTF. Written as DNA, the CDR3 is TGTGCCAGCAGCCCGGGACAGCTGTATGGCTACACCTTC. This chain connects TRBV28 to TRBJ1-2; 7 bases are a match to TRBD1. This CDR3 is built from 13 residues. CDR1 MDHEN and CDR2 SYDVKM come from the germline V gene. Trimming at V came to 6 bases and at J to 5 bases, leaving 6 bases not matched to a gene.

The V call is TRBV5-4, the J call TRBJ2-5, with 12 bases lining up with TRBD2. CDR1 and CDR2 (germline): SGHNT, YYREEE (reference sequence). The CDR3 runs 15 residues. The trim removed 3 bases at V and 2 bases at J, leaving 2 bases unmatched. The CDR3 sequence is CASSSLAGGQETQYF. In DNA form, the CDR3 reads TGTGCCAGCAGCTCCCTAGCGGGAGGGCAAGAGACCCAGTACTTC. The full variable domain, completed using reference TRBV5-4 and TRBJ2-5, is ETGVTQSPTHLIKTRGQQVTLRCSSQSGHNTVSWYQQALGQGPQFIFQYYREEENGRGNFPPRFSGLQFPNYSSELNVNALELDDSALYLCASSSLAGGQETQYFGPGTRLLVL.

Comment on this clone: Other DNA sequences in this specimen translate into the identical CDR3. The genes are TRBV5-1 and TRBJ1-3; D not resolved. This CDR3 region has 15 residues. Germline CDR1 SGHRS, CDR2 YFSETQ. V lost 0 bases and J lost 0, with 7 bases in between. The CDR3 sequence: CASSLDTVSGNTIYF. The CDR3 bases are TGCGCCAGCAGCTTGGACACGGTCTCTGGAAACACCATATATTTT.

In the case of this clone: One junction end disagrees with the germline gene, perhaps due to a read error. The rearrangement uses TRBV7-6 and TRBJ2-7; D is possibly TRBD2 (5 bases). CDR1 and CDR2 from the germline V gene are SGHVS and FNYEAQ. The CDR3 runs 14 residues. CDR3 sequence reads: CASSLAPAGDKAHF. The CDR3 DNA reads as TGTGCCAGCAGCTTAGCGCCGGCGGGTGATAAGGCGCACTTC.